These T cell receptor beta chains were read from a single sample in a study of T-cell reconstitution after alpha-beta-depleted transplantation in children. TCRdb reprocessed the PCR reads with MiXCR, giving one entry per CDR3 protein. The sample lists about 540,000 distinct CDR3 sequences, approximately 20% seen once, with about 3.1% in the top ten. Sequences were derived from PBMCs from the stem cell graft donor, sampled from the stem cell graft. The receptors come from a human donor who donated a stem cell graft to a child with acute lymphoblastic leukemia. CDR3s include the opening cysteine and the closing phenylalanine or tryptophan. The D gene is left open where the match is weak. Clone size is not always given. Where it is, it says once, few, many or a class for expanded clones.

v_call: TRBV12-3/TRBV12-4
d_call: -
j_call: TRBJ2-7
clone_size: few
cdr3_nt: TGTGCCAGTCACAACTATCCTACCGACTACGAGCAGTACTTC
cdr3_aa: CASHNYPTDYEQYF

v_call: TRBV5-1
d_call: TRBD2
j_call: TRBJ2-1
clone_size: -
cdr3_nt: TGCGCCAGCAGCCGGGGACTAGCGGGCCCAGGGGGGAATGAGCAGTTCTTC
cdr3_aa: CASSRGLAGPGGNEQFF

v_call: TRBV9
d_call: -
j_call: TRBJ2-1
clone_size: -
cdr3_nt: TGTGCCAGCAGCGTAGATACAGGCCACGTGGAGGAGCAGTTCTTC
cdr3_aa: CASSVDTGHVEEQFF

v_call: TRBV5-1
d_call: TRBD2
j_call: TRBJ2-7
clone_size: -
cdr3_nt: TGCGCCAGCAGCGCGGGACTAGCGGAAACCTACGAGCAGTACTTC
cdr3_aa: CASSAGLAETYEQYF

v_call: TRBV11-2
d_call: TRBD2
j_call: TRBJ2-7
clone_size: -
cdr3_nt: TGTGCCAGCACCCTTAGCGGGAGGGCTGAGCAGTACTTC
cdr3_aa: CASTLSGRAEQYF

v_call: TRBV5-1
d_call: TRBD2
j_call: TRBJ2-5
clone_size: few
cdr3_nt: TGCGCCAGCAGCTTACGACTAGCGGGGGGGGAAAAGACCCAGTACTTC
cdr3_aa: CASSLRLAGGEKTQYF

v_call: TRBV18
d_call: -
j_call: TRBJ1-1
clone_size: -
cdr3_nt: TGTGCCAGCTCACCGGACACCGCTGAAGCTTTCTTT
cdr3_aa: CASSPDTAEAFF

v_call: TRBV5-1
d_call: -
j_call: TRBJ2-5
clone_size: few
cdr3_nt: TGCGCCAGCAGCTTGGTGGTTGAAGAGACCCAGTACTTC
cdr3_aa: CASSLVVEETQYF

v_call: TRBV20-1
d_call: TRBD1
j_call: TRBJ1-5
clone_size: -
cdr3_nt: TGCAGTGCTAGGAAGGGACAGAGTAATCAGCCCCAGCATTTT
cdr3_aa: CSARKGQSNQPQHF

v_call: TRBV19
d_call: TRBD2
j_call: TRBJ2-3
clone_size: few
cdr3_nt: TGTGCCAGTAGTACTCGGACTAGCGGGAGAGTAGATACGCAGTATTTT
cdr3_aa: CASSTRTSGRVDTQYF

v_call: TRBV28
d_call: -
j_call: TRBJ2-1
clone_size: few
cdr3_nt: TGTGCCAGCACAAGGGCAGGGAGCTACAATGAGCAGTTCTTC
cdr3_aa: CASTRAGSYNEQFF

v_call: TRBV5-1
d_call: TRBD1
j_call: TRBJ2-1
clone_size: -
cdr3_nt: TGCGCCAGCAGGACAGGGGGCTCGTACGATGAGCAGTTCTTC
cdr3_aa: CASRTGGSYDEQFF

v_call: TRBV6-1
d_call: TRBD1
j_call: TRBJ1-2
clone_size: few
cdr3_nt: TGTGCCAGCAGTCCTGACAGGGTCCTAGGCTACACCTTC
cdr3_aa: CASSPDRVLGYTF

v_call: TRBV12-5
d_call: -
j_call: TRBJ2-7
clone_size: -
cdr3_nt: TGTGCTAGTGGTTTTCCCGGTGGAGAGCAGTACTTC
cdr3_aa: CASGFPGGEQYF

v_call: TRBV9
d_call: -
j_call: TRBJ2-1
clone_size: few
cdr3_nt: TGTGCCAGCAGCGTAGAGGGGACAGCGGGCAATGAGCAGTTCTTC
cdr3_aa: CASSVEGTAGNEQFF

v_call: TRBV10-3
d_call: -
j_call: TRBJ2-3
clone_size: once
cdr3_nt: TGTGCCATCAGTGAGTCTTACAGCACAGATACGCAGTATTTT
cdr3_aa: CAISESYSTDTQYF

v_call: TRBV18
d_call: TRBD1
j_call: TRBJ2-1
clone_size: -
cdr3_nt: TGTGCCAGCTCACACGGACAGGGTCGGAATGAGCAGTTCTTC
cdr3_aa: CASSHGQGRNEQFF

v_call: TRBV29-1
d_call: -
j_call: TRBJ1-6
clone_size: -
cdr3_nt: TGCAGCGTTTCAACAACTTTATATAATTCACCCCTCCACTTT
cdr3_aa: CSVSTTLYNSPLHF

v_call: TRBV12-2
d_call: -
j_call: TRBJ2-3
clone_size: -
cdr3_nt: TGTGCAAGTCGCTCGAGGGAGGTGGGGGACCGCACAGATACGCAGTATTTT
cdr3_aa: CASRSREVGDRTDTQYF

v_call: TRBV6-1
d_call: -
j_call: TRBJ2-1
clone_size: -
cdr3_nt: TGTGCCAGCAGTGTCGAGGACTTTAGCTCCTACAATGAGCAGTTCTTC
cdr3_aa: CASSVEDFSSYNEQFF

v_call: TRBV29-1
d_call: -
j_call: TRBJ1-3
clone_size: -
cdr3_nt: TGCAGCGGTACAGGTGCTGGAAACACCATATATTTT
cdr3_aa: CSGTGAGNTIYF

v_call: TRBV20-1
d_call: -
j_call: TRBJ1-1
clone_size: few
cdr3_nt: TGCAGTGCTAGAGATGGGGGCAGGGTTAAAGCTGAAGCTTTCTTT
cdr3_aa: CSARDGGRVKAEAFF

v_call: TRBV9
d_call: -
j_call: TRBJ1-2
clone_size: few
cdr3_nt: TGTGCCAGCAGCGTAGTAGAAGGGGCAGGAGATTACACCTTC
cdr3_aa: CASSVVEGAGDYTF

v_call: TRBV29-1
d_call: -
j_call: TRBJ2-3
clone_size: -
cdr3_nt: TGCAGCGTTGAATTGGTGGTTGGAGATACGCAGTATTTT
cdr3_aa: CSVELVVGDTQYF

v_call: TRBV7-8
d_call: -
j_call: TRBJ2-7
clone_size: -
cdr3_nt: TGTGCCAGCAGCTCTTGGACAGAGGATTTCTACGAGCAGTACTTC
cdr3_aa: CASSSWTEDFYEQYF

v_call: TRBV29-1
d_call: -
j_call: TRBJ1-6
clone_size: few
cdr3_nt: TGCAGCGTCCGGTGGGCCTCGGGGTCCCTCCACTTT
cdr3_aa: CSVRWASGSLHF

v_call: TRBV20-1
d_call: -
j_call: TRBJ1-3
clone_size: -
cdr3_nt: TGCAGTGCTTCACTTGACTTAGGAAACACCATATATTTT
cdr3_aa: CSASLDLGNTIYF

v_call: TRBV15
d_call: TRBD1
j_call: TRBJ2-2
clone_size: -
cdr3_nt: TGTGCCACCCTCGACAGGGTGGGAACCGGGGAGCTGTTTTTT
cdr3_aa: CATLDRVGTGELFF

v_call: TRBV13
d_call: -
j_call: TRBJ2-7
clone_size: few
cdr3_nt: TGTGCCAGCAGCCACGGGACGGGTGCGGGGGAGCAGTACTTC
cdr3_aa: CASSHGTGAGEQYF

v_call: TRBV5-1
d_call: TRBD2
j_call: TRBJ2-3
clone_size: -
cdr3_nt: TGCGCCAGCAGCTTTCCCTTACCCGGGACTAGCGGTGCCACAGATACGCAGTATTTT
cdr3_aa: CASSFPLPGTSGATDTQYF

v_call: TRBV5-4
d_call: -
j_call: TRBJ1-2
clone_size: -
cdr3_nt: TGTGCCAGCCGCCGGGGCCCTAACTATGGCTACACCTTC
cdr3_aa: CASRRGPNYGYTF

v_call: TRBV29-1
d_call: TRBD1
j_call: TRBJ1-2
clone_size: few
cdr3_nt: TGCAGCGTCTGGCAACAGGGACAGGGTTTTCGTGGCTACACCTTC
cdr3_aa: CSVWQQGQGFRGYTF

v_call: TRBV2
d_call: TRBD1
j_call: TRBJ2-1
clone_size: few
cdr3_nt: TGTGCCAGCAGTGACCCCGGGACAGGGTCCTACAATGAGCAGTTCTTC
cdr3_aa: CASSDPGTGSYNEQFF

v_call: TRBV12-3/TRBV12-4
d_call: -
j_call: TRBJ1-2
clone_size: few
cdr3_nt: TGTGCCAGCAGTTTAGGGGCTCCTTATGGCTACACCTTC
cdr3_aa: CASSLGAPYGYTF

v_call: TRBV4-2
d_call: TRBD2
j_call: TRBJ2-7
clone_size: few
cdr3_nt: TGTGCCAGCAGCCAACCCTGGACTAGTACTACGTACGAGCAGTACTTC
cdr3_aa: CASSQPWTSTTYEQYF

v_call: TRBV19
d_call: -
j_call: TRBJ2-2
clone_size: few
cdr3_nt: TGTGCCAGTAGTATGGGGGCGAACACCGGGGAGCTGTTTTTT
cdr3_aa: CASSMGANTGELFF

v_call: TRBV10-3
d_call: -
j_call: TRBJ2-2
clone_size: few
cdr3_nt: TGTGCCATCAGTGGCCCGAGAGGTGGCGTAGACACCGGGGAGCTGTTTTTT
cdr3_aa: CAISGPRGGVDTGELFF

v_call: TRBV6-4
d_call: TRBD2
j_call: TRBJ2-1
clone_size: few
cdr3_nt: TGTGCCAGCAGTGAAGGGCTAGCGGGCAACAATGAGCAGTTCTTC
cdr3_aa: CASSEGLAGNNEQFF

v_call: TRBV27
d_call: TRBD1
j_call: TRBJ1-1
clone_size: -
cdr3_nt: TGTGCCAGCAGTTTAGCAGGGGGACCTGAAGCTTTCTTT
cdr3_aa: CASSLAGGPEAFF

v_call: TRBV4-1
d_call: TRBD2
j_call: TRBJ2-1
clone_size: -
cdr3_nt: TGCGCCAGCAGCCAGGCTGGTAGCGGGAGTGGTTACTTCTTC
cdr3_aa: CASSQAGSGSGYFF

v_call: TRBV11-2
d_call: -
j_call: TRBJ2-5
clone_size: -
cdr3_nt: TGTGCCAGCAGTCCACGGGACGGGAGTTGGGCCCAGTACTTC
cdr3_aa: CASSPRDGSWAQYF

v_call: TRBV3-1
d_call: -
j_call: TRBJ2-7
clone_size: -
cdr3_nt: TGTGCCAGCAGCCCGGGGACCGGGACCCCCTACGAGCAGTACTTC
cdr3_aa: CASSPGTGTPYEQYF